This record looks at one T cell receptor beta chain sequence and its context. The antigen is unknown. The method for making cDNA was 5'RACE, and it used 10-nucleotide random UMIs. Sequencing runs each generated in excess of 160 million TCR-beta sequences derived from 15-18 subjects. TCRdb reanalysed the 5' RACE reads using MiXCR and keeps one entry per CDR3 protein. The data contain around 51,000 distinct CDR3 sequences, approximately 12% of them singletons. The CDR3 consists of 19 residues. Germline V gene lookup returns CDR1 SGHNT and CDR2 YYREEE (reference sequence). Trimming pared 0 bases from V and 4 bases from J, leaving 20 bases between. Documented time point: longitudinal time-point 3. This sample is drawn from a study of neurological immune-mediated disorders. General study findings and limits: None of the CDR3 amino acid sequences in expanded clones turned up in more than one subject, which points to private repertoires in all groups. Whereas HTLV-1-associated myelopathy showed the most TCR clonal expansion, multiple sclerosis showed the least, with levels below those of healthy controls.

The clonotype originates from a male donor with HTLV-1-associated myelopathy (HAM/TSP). V usage is TRBV5-4 and J usage is TRBJ2-6; D might be TRBD1 (7 bases). Sequenced material: PBMCs. In DNA form, the CDR3 reads TGTGCCAGCAGCTTGGGTGTTTTTGGAGGGGGCGACGGGGCCAACGTCCTGACTTTC. Protein product: CASSLGVFGGGDGANVLTF.